These 32 T cell receptor beta chains share one sample of origin, sequenced in a study of Ad26.COV2.S vaccination and SARS-CoV-2 variants. Described treatment: about 20 received Ad26.COV2.S at low or high dose, single or two shots; 5 received placebo; per-sample allocation not given. It was on day 63 after the first vaccine or placebo injection that samples were taken. Produced via immunoSEQ multiplex PCR; TCRdb's table is partial and in-frame only. The data contain hundreds of thousands of clones, about nine tenths of them singletons. Source: peripheral blood, taken in a trial of Ad26.COV2.S vaccine versus placebo. Receptors were obtained from a person between 18 and 65 years old who received the Ad26.COV2.S COVID-19 vaccine or a placebo.

Concerning this clone: Other DNA sequences from this sample encode an identical CDR3 as well. V and J are TRBV3-1 (or the pseudogene TRBV3-2) and TRBJ1-1, with no clear D. Trimming shortened V by 1 base and J by 5 bases, and 8 bases separated the two germline ends. CDR1 is LGHDT, CDR2 YNNKEL, per germline (reference sequence). The CDR3 extends over 13 amino acids. The CDR3 sequence is CASSQGGGTEAFF. The CDR3 DNA sequence: TGTGCCAGCAGCCAAGGAGGTGGTACTGAAGCTTTCTTT.

This clone was detected only a few times. The chain recombines TRBV28 with TRBJ2-7, with D possibly being TRBD1 (6 bases). The CDR3 length is 14 residues. V was shortened by 5 bases and J by 0 bases, with 11 bases between the two germline ends. CDR1 and CDR2 (germline): MDHEN, SYDVKM. Here the CDR3 reads CASSLSDSSYEQYF. The CDR3 region has the DNA TGTGCCAGCAGTCTCTCGGACAGCTCCTACGAGCAGTACTTC.

The chain combines TRBV3-1 (or the pseudogene TRBV3-2) with TRBJ2-1; either TRBD1 or TRBD2 may fit D (5 bases each). The CDR3 consists of 14 residues. The V end was cut by 0 bases, the J end by 8 bases, with 11 bases between. The germline V gene encodes CDR1 LGHDT and CDR2 YNNKEL (reference sequence). The CDR3 loop reads CASSQDSRGDEQFF. The DNA of the CDR3 is TGTGCCAGCAGCCAAGATTCGAGGGGCGATGAGCAGTTCTTC.

This chain joins TRBV4-1 and TRBJ1-1, with unresolved D. The CDR3 is 14 amino acids. V gave up 1 base and J gave up 1 base, with 7 bases separating them. CDR1 MGHRA and CDR2 YSYEKL come from the germline V gene. The CDR3 DNA is TGCGCCAGCAGCCAAGCCGGGAAGAACACTGAAGCTTTCTTT. It codes for CASSQAGKNTEAFF.

The chain has TRBV5-4 and TRBJ1-2, with D uncertain. CDR1 and CDR2 (germline): SGHNT, YYREEE (reference sequence). The CDR3 is 14 amino acids. V lost 3 bases and J lost 8, with 17 bases in between. The CDR3 sequence: CASSSIPAYGGYTF. The CDR3 coding sequence is TGTGCCAGCAGCTCGATTCCGGCTTATGGGGGCTACACCTTC. Filled out from reference TRBV5-4 and TRBJ1-2, the complete variable domain reads ETGVTQSPTHLIKTRGQQVTLRCSSQSGHNTVSWYQQALGQGPQFIFQYYREEENGRGNFPPRFSGLQFPNYSSELNVNALELDDSALYLCASSSIPAYGGYTFGSGTRLTVV.

This clone was picked up one time. J is TRBJ2-7 and V is TRBV15; TRBD1 is a possible D gene (5 bases). The CDR3 is 15 amino acids. Trimming took off 5 bases at V and 5 bases at J, with 19 bases between the two ends. Germline CDR1 is LNHNV and CDR2 is YYDKDF (reference sequence). As DNA, the CDR3 is TGTGCCACCAGCGGGGCCGGTTGGTCCGTAAACGAGCAGTACTTC. Translating it yields CATSGAGWSVNEQYF.

The rearrangement uses TRBV7-9 and TRBJ2-2; 11 nucleotides align to TRBD2. V dropped 5 bases and J dropped 3; count of bases not matched to a gene: 5. This CDR3 has 16 amino acids. Germline-derived CDR1 and CDR2 are SEHNR and FQNEAQ (reference sequence). The CDR3 reads CASSATSGKDTGELFF. As DNA, the CDR3 is TGTGCCAGCAGCGCGACTAGCGGGAAGGACACCGGGGAGCTGTTTTTT.

V and J are TRBV10-3 and TRBJ1-5; 7 positions agree with TRBD1. V lost 10 bases, J lost 7 bases, and 19 bases stayed unmatched. Germline V CDR1 and CDR2: ENHRY, SYGVKD. This CDR3 has 16 residues. The CDR3 DNA is TGTGCCACCCGGTCCAGGGGTGACAGGGAAGGCCAGCCCCAGCATTTT. Translated: CATRSRGDREGQPQHF.

V gene TRBV6-5 combines with J gene TRBJ1-1; 10 bases align to TRBD1. The ends lost 6 bases at V and 4 bases at J; junction bases unmatched: 8. The CDR3 has 15 residues. Per germline, CDR1 MNHEY and CDR2 SVGAGI. The CDR3 DNA reads TGTGCCAGCAGCCGTCCAGGACAGGGGGGCACTGAAGCTTTCTTT. Its protein product is CASSRPGQGGTEAFF.

With respect to this clone: The sample holds other DNA sequences that translate to the same CDR3. The chain is built from TRBV18 and TRBJ2-7; D remains ambiguous. CDR3 length equals 12 residues. V was trimmed by 1 base and J by 2 bases, leaving 3 bases between them. The germline gives CDR1 KGHSH, CDR2 LQKENI. For the CDR3, the DNA is TGTGCCAGCTCACCACTTCCCTACGAGCAGTACTTC. Its protein product is CASSPLPYEQYF.

The chain couples TRBV18 to TRBJ2-3; 10 positions match TRBD1. The CDR3 runs to 18 residues. Germline V gene data show CDR1 as KGHSH and CDR2 as LQKENI. The V segment lost 3 bases and the J segment 0 bases; nucleotides outside the gene matches: 9. Written as DNA, the CDR3 is TGTGCCAGCTCACCGAATATGGGACAGGGGTTAAGCACAGATACGCAGTATTTT. Its protein product is CASSPNMGQGLSTDTQYF.

This clone was counted once. This chain links TRBV6-5 with TRBJ1-5, with D perhaps TRBD1 (5 bases). This CDR3 is 11 amino acids long. V was shortened by 7 bases and J by 4 bases, with 5 bases between the two germline ends. Germline CDR1 is MNHEY and CDR2 is SVGAGI. CDR3 amino acids: CASKGNQPQHF. CDR3 bases: TGTGCCAGCAAGGGGAATCAGCCCCAGCATTTT.

A single count supports this clone. This sequence joins TRBV19 and TRBJ2-7; 7 bases align to TRBD2. The CDR3 covers 14 residues. CDR1 and CDR2 from the germline V gene are LNHDA and SQIVND (reference sequence). V dropped 5 bases and J dropped 0; count of bases not matched to a gene: 4. CDR3 coding DNA: TGTGCCAGTAGTCGGCGGGGGAGCTCCTACGAGCAGTACTTC. This codes for CASSRRGSSYEQYF.

The V and J genes are TRBV5-4 and TRBJ1-1; possibly TRBD1 for D (5 bases). CDR1 is SGHNT and CDR2 is YYREEE in the germline V gene (reference sequence). The CDR3 extends over 13 amino acids. V was trimmed by 8 bases and J by 3 bases, leaving 14 bases between them. The CDR3 coding sequence is TGTGCCAGTACACAGGAGATAGACACTGAAGCTTTCTTT. Its translation: CASTQEIDTEAFF.

CDR3 nucleotides: TGTGCCAGCAGCGTAGAGGTGGGGCCTCGTTCATACAATGAGCAGTTCTTC. It encodes CASSVEVGPRSYNEQFF. This sequence joins TRBV9 and TRBJ2-1, with D perhaps matching TRBD1 (5 bases). V was cut by 0 bases and J by 4 bases, with 17 bases left in between. From germline, CDR1 is SGDLS and CDR2 YYNGEE. The CDR3 is made up of 17 amino acids.

V usage is TRBV5-4 and J usage is TRBJ2-1; 8 nucleotides align to TRBD2. CDR3 length equals 15 residues. Germline CDR1 SGHNT, CDR2 YYREEE (reference sequence). V shed 4 bases, J shed 9 bases, and the junction held 12 bases outside the gene matches. In nucleotides, the CDR3 is TGTGCCAGCAGCCTTCGGGCGGGGGGTGAATTTGAGCAGTTCTTC. As protein: CASSLRAGGEFEQFF.

The chain links TRBV30 to TRBJ1-2; D may be TRBD1 (6 bases). Trimming cost V 0 bases and J 4 bases, with 9 bases left between them. The CDR3 spans 13 residues. The germline V gene encodes CDR1 GTSNPN and CDR2 SVGIG (reference sequence). CDR3 bases: TGTGCCTGGAGTGTAGGACAGCTCTATGGCTACACCTTC. This gives the protein CAWSVGQLYGYTF.

CDR3 DNA sequence: TGTGCCAGCAACGTTAGACCCCGGATGGATTTCTTT. As protein: CASNVRPRMDFF. The chain is built from TRBV7-3 and TRBJ1-1, with D hard to call. CDR1 and CDR2 from the germline V gene are SGHTA and FQGTGA. Trimming pared 7 bases from V and 13 bases from J, leaving 19 bases between. This CDR3 has 12 residues.

The chain employs TRBV5-6 and TRBJ1-1; D may be TRBD1 (5 bases). The germline V and J ends were trimmed by 4 bases and 8 bases, with 18 bases remaining between them. Per germline, CDR1 SGHDT and CDR2 YYEEEE. The length of the CDR3 is 14 residues. Here the CDR3 DNA reads TGTGCCAGCAGCCAACTATCCGGGACGCCCGAAGCTTTCTTT. It is translated as CASSQLSGTPEAFF.

The genes are TRBV27 and TRBJ2-1; D may match TRBD1 or TRBD2 (5 bases each). The ends were cut back, 10 bases at V and 7 bases at J, with 20 bases in the middle. CDR1 and CDR2 from the germline V gene are MNHEY and SMNVEV (reference sequence). CDR3 length: 14 amino acids. CDR3 nucleotide sequence: TGTGCCACCCCTGGGGGAAGGGAAGGAAATGAGCAGTTCTTC. This encodes CATPGGREGNEQFF.

V usage is TRBV6-2 or TRBV6-3 and J usage is TRBJ1-1, with D uncertain. This CDR3 is 13 amino acids long. Germline lookup yields CDR1 MNHEY and CDR2 SVGEGT. Trimming removed 2 bases from V and 3 bases from J, with 7 bases in between. The CDR3 nucleotides read TGTGCCAGCAGTTACGTTGGGGACACTGAAGCTTTCTTT. The encoded protein is CASSYVGDTEAFF.

CDR3 DNA sequence: TGTGCCAGTAGTTCCCGAGGGGTACCTGGAAACACCATATATTTT. It yields the protein CASSSRGVPGNTIYF. This chain uses TRBV19 with TRBJ1-3, with a possible D match to TRBD1 (5 bases). The length of the CDR3 is 15 residues. Germline loops: CDR1 LNHDA, CDR2 SQIVND (reference sequence). With 5 bases removed from V and 2 bases from J, the gap between germline ends came to 13 bases. Full variable domain (remainder filled in from reference TRBV19 and TRBJ1-3): DGGITQSPKYLFRKEGQNVTLSCEQNLNHDAMYWYRQDPGQGLRLIYYSQIVNDFQKGDIAEGYSVSREKKESFPLTVTSAQKNPTAFYLCASSSRGVPGNTIYFGEGSWLTVV.

The chain combines TRBV4-3 with TRBJ2-2; D is undetermined. Looked up from germline, CDR1 is LGHNA and CDR2 is YSLEER. The CDR3 runs 12 residues. Trimming stripped 1 base from V and 8 bases from J, with 5 bases between. CDR3 amino acids: CASSQVFGELFF. CDR3 nucleotide sequence: TGCGCCAGCAGCCAAGTCTTTGGGGAGCTGTTTTTT.

The V gene is TRBV4-1, the J gene TRBJ2-3; TRBD2 matches 7 bases. The CDR3 has 15 amino acids. V lost 0 bases and J lost 5; bases outside the gene matches: 5. Germline assignment: CDR1 MGHRA and CDR2 YSYEKL. CDR3 sequence (DNA): TGCGCCAGCAGCCAAGAGGGGAGGGGTAAAGATACGCAGTATTTT. This codes for CASSQEGRGKDTQYF.

The chain combines TRBV5-8 with TRBJ1-1; a weak D match, TRBD1 (6 bases). The V gene lost 1 base and the J gene lost 7 bases, with 11 bases spanning the gap. Germline V CDR1 and CDR2: SGHTS, YDEGEE. This CDR3 has 13 amino acids. In DNA, the CDR3 is TGTGCCAGCAGCTTGACAGGGCTGATTGAAGCTTTCTTT. Translated, it gives CASSLTGLIEAFF.

The chain employs TRBV4-2 and TRBJ2-3, with 15 bases that match TRBD2. Germline V gene lookup returns CDR1 LGHNA and CDR2 YNFKEQ. The CDR3 covers 17 residues. V gave up 4 bases and J gave up 3 bases; unmatched junction bases: 5. CDR3 in DNA: TGTGCCAGCAGCCCCCAAGGGACTAGCGGGAGGACAGATACGCAGTATTTT. Translation: CASSPQGTSGRTDTQYF.

This chain connects TRBV12-5 to TRBJ2-2, with TRBD2 matching over 9 bases. From germline, CDR1 is LGHNT and CDR2 FRNRAP. Unmatched junction bases numbered 12, after V lost 3 bases and J lost 1 base. This CDR3 spans 19 amino acids. In DNA form, the CDR3 reads TGTGCTAGTGGTTTCTTCTTATATAGCGGGGGAATGAACACCGGGGAGCTGTTTTTT. Translation gives CASGFFLYSGGMNTGELFF.

The V call is TRBV6-4, the J call TRBJ1-1; tentative D call: TRBD1 (6 bases). The germline CDR1 and CDR2 sequences are MRHNA and SNTAGT. The CDR3 is made up of 14 amino acids. V gave up 6 bases and J gave up 7 bases, with 18 bases separating them. This chain's CDR3 is CASRNDVGASEAFF. For the CDR3, the DNA is TGTGCCAGCAGAAACGATGTGGGGGCTAGTGAAGCTTTCTTT.

The V call is TRBV11-3, the J call TRBJ2-2, with 8 bases matching TRBD1. Per the germline V gene, CDR1 is SGHNT and CDR2 is YENEEA. V was pared by 4 bases and J by 1 base, with 8 bases of the junction left unmatched. The CDR3 runs 17 residues. The CDR3 nucleotides are TGTGCCAGCAGCTCCGTACCGGGGACAGGGAACACCGGGGAGCTGTTTTTT. Its protein product is CASSSVPGTGNTGELFF.

The rearrangement links TRBV11-2 to TRBJ1-4; D is uncertain. The length of the CDR3 is 18 residues. The V gene's germline CDR1 is SGHAT and CDR2 FQNNGV. V dropped 3 bases and J dropped 8 bases, with 25 bases sitting between them. The CDR3 here is CASSLSSAGSLRREKLFF. The CDR3 nucleotides are TGTGCCAGCAGCTTGTCCTCGGCAGGATCACTTCGGAGGGAAAAACTGTTTTTT.

In regard to this clone: The same CDR3 arises from other DNA sequences in this sample as well. This chain connects TRBV24-1 to TRBJ2-2, with 8 bases aligning to TRBD1. Germline loops: CDR1 KGHDR, CDR2 SFDVKD. Trimming took 4 bases from V and 2 from J; bases not matched to a gene: 2. The CDR3 is 15 residues long. DNA for the CDR3: TGTGCCACCAGTGAGGGGACAGGCAACACCGGGGAGCTGTTTTTT. Translation: CATSEGTGNTGELFF.

In this sample, this clone turned up once. V usage is TRBV30 and J usage is TRBJ1-6; 7 bases agree with TRBD1. Looked up from germline, CDR1 is GTSNPN and CDR2 is SVGIG (reference sequence). This CDR3 is 16 amino acids long. V lost 2 bases, J lost 10 bases, and 14 bases stayed unmatched. The CDR3 here is CAWSPPDREPGSPLHF. CDR3 DNA: TGTGCCTGGAGTCCACCAGACAGGGAACCCGGATCACCCCTCCACTTT.